Following are 15 T cell receptor beta chains from one sample sequenced in a study of T cell changes during pregnancy in multiple sclerosis. The protocol was immunoSEQ multiplex PCR, while the TCRdb copy is restricted to in-frame clones and leaves out a portion. In the table there are more than 55,000 clones, approximately 94% of which are singletons. Here the sequenced sample was peripheral blood, taken in the third trimester of pregnancy. The receptors were gathered from a female donor with multiple sclerosis, enrolled in a pregnancy study.

The gene calls are TRBV11-2 and TRBJ1-1, with 8 bases matching TRBD1. The V gene end was trimmed by 1 base and the J gene end by 1 base; junction bases not matched to a gene: 5. This CDR3 comprises 16 residues. Germline-derived CDR1 and CDR2 are SGHAT and FQNNGV. The CDR3 DNA sequence: TGTGCCAGCAGCTTAGGGTACAGGGGGTCGAACACTGAAGCTTTCTTT. As protein: CASSLGYRGSNTEAFF.

V and J are TRBV19 and TRBJ2-7; 7 bases fit TRBD2. This CDR3 spans 15 amino acids. J lost 7 bases, V lost 3 bases, and 12 bases had no gene match. CDR1 is LNHDA, CDR2 SQIVND, per germline (reference sequence). DNA of the CDR3: TGTGCCAGTAGTATGTCGCTAGCGGACGCGGGTGAGCAGTACTTC. This gives the protein CASSMSLADAGEQYF.

Only one count was recorded for this clone. A read error may account for a junction end that differs from germline. The J gene is TRBJ2-2, the V gene TRBV5-6; D might be TRBD2 (6 bases). CDR3 length: 17 residues. Germline lookup yields CDR1 SGHDT and CDR2 YYEEEE. CDR3 nucleotide sequence: TGTGCCAGTAGCTTGGATCTTGGGGCGGGGAGCACCGGGGAGCTGTTTTTT. Its protein product is CASSLDLGAGSTGELFF.

The chain recombines TRBV28 with TRBJ2-7; D is perhaps TRBD2 (6 bases). Trimming pared 7 bases from V and 4 bases from J, leaving 11 bases between. Germline values: CDR1 MDHEN, CDR2 SYDVKM. This CDR3 has 12 residues. The CDR3 loop reads CASTRGWYEQYF. CDR3 nucleotides: TGTGCCAGCACCCGGGGGTGGTACGAGCAGTACTTC.

The V gene is TRBV11-2, the J gene TRBJ2-1; 7 nucleotides match TRBD1. The junction had 9 bases not matched to a gene; V was cut back by 4 bases and J by 6 bases. Germline lookup yields CDR1 SGHAT and CDR2 FQNNGV. The CDR3 totals 15 residues. The CDR3 protein is CASSSYETGSNEQFF. The CDR3 nucleotides are TGTGCCAGCAGCTCCTATGAGACAGGGTCCAATGAGCAGTTCTTC.

The chain is built from TRBV5-1 and TRBJ1-2; 10 nucleotides agree with TRBD1. The germline CDR1 and CDR2 sequences are SGHRS and YFSETQ. J gave up 3 bases and V 4 bases, and 6 bases lay outside the gene matches. The CDR3 is made up of 15 amino acids. The CDR3 sequence is CASSGRDRGDYGYTF. The CDR3 DNA reads TGCGCCAGCAGCGGACGGGACAGGGGTGACTATGGCTACACCTTC.

The V call is TRBV19, the J call TRBJ1-3, with TRBD1 identical over 9 bases. The germline CDR1 and CDR2 sequences are LNHDA and SQIVND (reference sequence). This CDR3 comprises 15 residues. The V gene end was trimmed by 4 bases and the J gene end by 2 bases; junction bases not matched to a gene: 3. DNA for the CDR3: TGTGCCAGTAGTACCGGGACAGGGACTGGAAACACCATATATTTT. It codes for CASSTGTGTGNTIYF.

The chain recombines TRBV6-5 with TRBJ2-3; the match to TRBD1 covers 9 bases. The CDR3 totals 15 residues. CDR1 MNHEY and CDR2 SVGAGI come from the germline V gene. Trimming took 4 bases from V and 6 from J; bases not matched to a gene: 8. CDR3 bases: TGTGCCAGCAGTTTGGGACAGGGCGTTATGGATACGCAGTATTTT. Protein: CASSLGQGVMDTQYF.

The chain carries TRBV10-2 and TRBJ1-2, with 8 bases fitting TRBD1. V dropped 3 bases and J dropped 7; count of bases not matched to a gene: 7. This CDR3 comprises 14 residues. Germline CDR1 is WSHSY and CDR2 is SAAADI. The CDR3 bases are TGCGCCAGCAGTGAAGCAGGGGGCGCAGGTGGCTACACCTTC. This gives the protein CASSEAGGAGGYTF.

The rearrangement joins TRBV12-5 to TRBJ2-7; perhaps TRBD1 as D (5 bases). Germline V gene lookup returns CDR1 LGHNT and CDR2 FRNRAP. V was pared by 6 bases and J by 4 bases, with 13 bases between. The length of the CDR3 is 13 residues. CDR3 sequence reads: CASGGLGSYEQYF. The DNA for the CDR3 is TGTGCTAGTGGGGGGCTGGGATCGTACGAGCAGTACTTC.

The chain is built from TRBV19 and TRBJ1-1; 7 bases are a match to TRBD1. The CDR3 covers 12 residues. V shed 8 bases and J 4 bases; nucleotides not matched to a gene: 4. Germline lookup yields CDR1 LNHDA and CDR2 SQIVND (reference sequence). In DNA, the CDR3 is TGTGCCAGTTACAGGGGAGGCACTGAAGCTTTCTTT. Its protein is CASYRGGTEAFF.

The V call is TRBV5-1, the J call TRBJ1-2; D possibly corresponds to TRBD1 (5 bases). This CDR3 spans 13 amino acids. Germline V lookup: CDR1 SGHRS, CDR2 YFSETQ. V was cut by 5 bases and J by 5 bases, with 13 bases left in between. The CDR3 DNA is TGCGCCAGCAGTACCAGCGGGGGTTATGGCTACACCTTC. Translated, it gives CASSTSGGYGYTF.

The genes are TRBV27 and TRBJ2-5, with D maybe TRBD2 (5 bases). Germline V gene lookup returns CDR1 MNHEY and CDR2 SMNVEV (reference sequence). V was pared by 4 bases and J by 7 bases, with 19 bases between. This CDR3 spans 15 amino acids. CDR3 region: CASSSPGKGEGTQYF. The CDR3 DNA sequence: TGTGCCAGCAGTTCGCCCGGGAAGGGCGAGGGGACCCAGTACTTC.

The rearrangement joins TRBV19 to TRBJ1-1; 7 positions agree with TRBD1. Germline loops: CDR1 LNHDA, CDR2 SQIVND (reference sequence). V dropped 8 bases and J dropped 2; count of bases not matched to a gene: 2. The CDR3 has 12 amino acids. CDR3 in DNA: TGTGCCAGTGGGACAGATAACACTGAAGCTTTCTTT. Translation: CASGTDNTEAFF.

In the case of this clone: The sample holds other DNA sequences that translate to the same CDR3. The chain has TRBV5-1 and TRBJ2-3; D gene ambiguous. V shed 0 bases and J shed 4 bases, with 9 bases lying between them. Looked up from germline, CDR1 is SGHRS and CDR2 is YFSETQ. The CDR3 contains 14 residues. This chain's CDR3 is CASSLDRVADTQYF. CDR3 coding DNA: TGCGCCAGCAGCTTGGATCGGGTCGCAGATACGCAGTATTTT.